This T cell receptor (beta chain) originates from a study of a mutant IDH1 vaccine in newly diagnosed glioma. Study-wide background: During weeks 1, 3, 5, 7, 11, 15, 19 and 23, patients received eight vaccinations. Beforehand, treatment had been radiotherapy, temozolomide, or both; the majority received both. Once 4-6 weeks had passed after radiotherapy alone, vaccination started, or it started with temozolomide cycles.

As for time point: week 23, last vaccination. Topical imiquimod accompanied each vaccine dose, which consisted of 300 ug of mutant IDH1 20-mer peptide. Some clones are missing from TCRdb's copy, which holds only in-frame ones; the method was immunoSEQ multiplex PCR. The sample records more than 55,000 clones, about 81% being singletons. Trimming took 0 bases from V and 7 from J; bases not matched to a gene: 4. Germline loops: CDR1 SGHRS, CDR2 YFSETQ. CDR3 length: 14 residues. As regards this clone: The antigen remains undetermined.

Sequences were derived from PBMCs, sampled from a glioma patient whose treatment included an IDH1 peptide vaccine. This TCR derives from a middle-aged woman with glioma. Some clones in this sample may be carry-over from other donors' samples. The V call is TRBV5-1, the J call TRBJ2-3; 8 nucleotides align to TRBD2. The CDR3 sequence is CASSLAGGPNTQYF. In DNA form, the CDR3 reads TGCGCCAGCAGCTTGGCGGGGGGGCCGAATACGCAGTATTTT.